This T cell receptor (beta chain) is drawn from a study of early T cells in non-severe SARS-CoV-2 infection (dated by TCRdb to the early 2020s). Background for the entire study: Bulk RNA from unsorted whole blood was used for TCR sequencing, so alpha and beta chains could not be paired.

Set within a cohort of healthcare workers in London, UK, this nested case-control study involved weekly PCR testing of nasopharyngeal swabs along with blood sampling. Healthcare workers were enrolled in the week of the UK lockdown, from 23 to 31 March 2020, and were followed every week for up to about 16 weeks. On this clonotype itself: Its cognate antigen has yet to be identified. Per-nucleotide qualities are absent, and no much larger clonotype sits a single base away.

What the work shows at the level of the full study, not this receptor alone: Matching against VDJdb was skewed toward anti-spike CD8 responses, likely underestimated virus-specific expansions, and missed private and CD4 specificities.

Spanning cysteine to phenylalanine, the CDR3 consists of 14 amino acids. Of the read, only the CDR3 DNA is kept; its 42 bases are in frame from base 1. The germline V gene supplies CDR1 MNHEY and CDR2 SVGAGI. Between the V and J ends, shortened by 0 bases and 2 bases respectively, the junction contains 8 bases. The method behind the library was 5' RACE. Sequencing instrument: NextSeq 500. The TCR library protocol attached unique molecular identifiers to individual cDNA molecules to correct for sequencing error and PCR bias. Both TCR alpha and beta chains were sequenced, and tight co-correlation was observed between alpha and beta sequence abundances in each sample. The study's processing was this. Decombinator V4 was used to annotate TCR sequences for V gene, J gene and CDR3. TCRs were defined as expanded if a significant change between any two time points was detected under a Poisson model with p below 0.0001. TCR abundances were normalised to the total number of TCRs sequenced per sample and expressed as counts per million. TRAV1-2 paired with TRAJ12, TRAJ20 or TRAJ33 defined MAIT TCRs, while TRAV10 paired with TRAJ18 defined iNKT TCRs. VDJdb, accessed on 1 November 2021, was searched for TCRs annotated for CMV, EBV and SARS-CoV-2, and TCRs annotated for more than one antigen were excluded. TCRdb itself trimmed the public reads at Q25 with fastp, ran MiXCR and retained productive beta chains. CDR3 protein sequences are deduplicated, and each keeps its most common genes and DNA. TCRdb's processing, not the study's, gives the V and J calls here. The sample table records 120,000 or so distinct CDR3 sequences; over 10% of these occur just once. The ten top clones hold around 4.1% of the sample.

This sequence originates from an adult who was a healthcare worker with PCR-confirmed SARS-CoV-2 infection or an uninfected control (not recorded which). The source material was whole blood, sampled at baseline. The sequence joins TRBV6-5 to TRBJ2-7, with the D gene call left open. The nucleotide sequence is TGTGCCAGCAGTTACTCGCCTACTACCTACGAGCAGTACTTC. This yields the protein CASSYSPTTYEQYF.